Following are 3 T cell receptor beta chains from one sample sequenced in a study of T cell responses to AZD1222 COVID-19 vaccine. Measured with immunoSEQ multiplex PCR; TCRdb has only the in-frame clones, and not every one. Of around 140,000 clones listed, roughly 92% are singletons. The specimen comprised peripheral blood, sampled on day 0 of AZD1222 vaccination. The receptors here all came from an adult in good health.

J is TRBJ1-1 and V is TRBV2; 7 bases line up with TRBD1. Germline V gene sequence: CDR1 SNHLY, CDR2 FYNNEI. The CDR3 totals 13 residues. With V trimmed by 5 bases and J by 4 bases, 4 bases remained unmatched. CDR3 protein: CASSTGVLTEAFF. The CDR3 DNA reads TGTGCCAGCAGTACAGGGGTCCTCACTGAAGCTTTCTTT.

V is TRBV9 and J is TRBJ2-3; D remains unclear. Trimming took off 0 bases at V and 1 base at J, with 9 bases between the two ends. Germline CDR1 reads SGDLS; CDR2 reads YYNGEE. The CDR3 totals 15 residues. The CDR3 spells CASSVGSVRTDTQYF. The DNA of the CDR3 is TGTGCCAGCAGCGTAGGCAGCGTGCGCACAGATACGCAGTATTTT.

The chain recombines TRBV11-3 with TRBJ2-7; TRBD2 matches at 10 bases. Trimming removed 4 bases from V and 1 base from J; junction bases left unmatched: 4. This CDR3 has 15 amino acids. CDR1 is SGHNT, CDR2 YENEEA, per germline. Here the CDR3 reads CASSYGLAESYEQYF. The CDR3 nucleotides read TGTGCCAGCAGCTATGGACTAGCGGAATCCTACGAGCAGTACTTC.